This T cell receptor beta chain was recovered during a study of vaccination and CD4 T cells after COVID-19. Study at large: A median of around 73 days (range 14 to 241) separated dose two from the taking of post-vaccine samples.

Concerning this clonotype itself: Its antigen is not known.

The study sequenced cultured CD4+ T cell DNA using the Oncomine TCR Beta short-read assay. Scientists extracted genomic DNA from CD4+ T cells grown in culture. TCRdb reprocessed the PCR reads with MiXCR, giving one entry per CDR3 protein. The sample lists 20,000 to 25,000 distinct CDR3 sequences, 43% seen once, with around 12% in the top ten. The treatment denotes: roughly 10-day PBMC culture with coronavirus spike peptide pools or control peptides (ViraFEST assay). First, ViraFEST expanded antigen-specific T cells with peptide pools, and next it sequenced the TCRs. Trimming took 1 base from V and 2 from J; bases not matched to a gene: 10. CDR1 is SGHTA and CDR2 is FQGNSA in the germline V gene. CDR3 length: 19 amino acids.

The material sequenced was CD4+ T cells from blood, cultured in vitro. The receptor comes from a human donor who had recovered from COVID-19. V gene TRBV7-2 combines with J gene TRBJ2-6, with TRBD2 matching over 8 bases. The DNA for the CDR3 is TGTGCCAGCAGCTTAGGCCGCGGGAGGTCTTTGGCTGGGGCCAACGTCCTGACTTTC. As protein: CASSLGRGRSLAGANVLTF.